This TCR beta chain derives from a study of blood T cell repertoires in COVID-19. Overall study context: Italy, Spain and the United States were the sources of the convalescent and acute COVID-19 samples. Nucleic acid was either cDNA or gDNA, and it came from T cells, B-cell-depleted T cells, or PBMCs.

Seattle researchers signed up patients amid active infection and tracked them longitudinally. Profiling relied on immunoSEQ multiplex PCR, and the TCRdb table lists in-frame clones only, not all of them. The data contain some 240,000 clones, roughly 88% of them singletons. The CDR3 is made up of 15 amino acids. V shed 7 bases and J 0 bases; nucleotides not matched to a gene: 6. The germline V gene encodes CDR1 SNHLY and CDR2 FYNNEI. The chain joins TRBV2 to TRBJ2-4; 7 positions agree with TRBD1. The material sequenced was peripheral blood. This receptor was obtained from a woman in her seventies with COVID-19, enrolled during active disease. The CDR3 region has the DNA TGTGCCAGCAATACGACAGGGCTAGCCAAAAACATTCAGTACTTC. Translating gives CASNTTGLAKNIQYF.